The 8 T cell receptor beta chains listed next were all sequenced from one sample in a study of cytomegalovirus exposure and HLA in healthy donors. Primers for the PCR totalled 60 Vbeta and 13 Jbeta. Sequencing used immunoSEQ multiplex PCR; TCRdb keeps in-frame clones, though not all of them. Among about 110,000 clones listed, nearly 70% were seen once. The sample comprised PBMCs. Receptors were obtained from a woman aged 70-85 years in good health and CMV-seropositive.

The rearrangement uses TRBV7-8 and TRBJ2-7; TRBD1 agrees at 8 bases. Germline CDR1 reads SGHVS; CDR2 reads FQNEAQ. CDR3 length: 14 amino acids. J was trimmed by 7 bases and V by 4 bases; bases with no gene match: 9. The CDR3 DNA reads TGTGCCAGCAGCTGGAACCAGGGGGCGGGGGAGCAGTACTTC. Amino acid sequence: CASSWNQGAGEQYF.

The CDR3 DNA reads TGTGCCAGCAAAACTACAGCGGGTGAAGAGACCCAGTACTTC. This translates into CASKTTAGEETQYF. The chain joins TRBV6-4 to TRBJ2-5; TRBD2 is a possible D gene (6 bases). The CDR3 is 14 amino acids. V was shortened by 7 bases and J by 3 bases, with 15 bases between the two germline ends. Germline V gene data show CDR1 as MRHNA and CDR2 as SNTAGT.

In nucleotides, the CDR3 is TGTGCCAGCTCACCAGGGGGGATAGATACGCAGTATTTT. This encodes CASSPGGIDTQYF. The chain uses TRBV18 and TRBJ2-3; TRBD2 might be the D (6 bases). V was trimmed by 2 bases and J by 5 bases, leaving 8 bases between them. Germline V gives CDR1 KGHSH, CDR2 LQKENI. The CDR3 spans 13 residues.

This rearrangement joins TRBV6-5 to TRBJ2-5, with 12 bases fitting TRBD2. The CDR3 is 15 residues long. Trimming took 6 bases from V and 6 from J; bases not matched to a gene: 8. Germline V lookup: CDR1 MNHEY, CDR2 SVGAGI. In DNA, the CDR3 is TGTGCCAGCAGCTCCGGGACTAGCGGGTTGCAGACCCAGTACTTC. This codes for CASSSGTSGLQTQYF.

This clone was counted many times. CDR3 sequence reads: CASRLDRGLSTEAFF. In DNA, the CDR3 is TGTGCCAGCAGACTAGACAGGGGGTTGAGCACTGAAGCTTTCTTT. The chain uses TRBV5-4 and TRBJ1-1, with 9 bases that match TRBD1. The CDR3 is made up of 15 amino acids. The germline V gene encodes CDR1 SGHNT and CDR2 YYREEE (reference sequence). The J segment lost 4 bases and the V segment lost 5 bases, leaving 9 bases of the junction unmatched.

This chain links TRBV6-6 with TRBJ1-1, with no clear D. V was trimmed by 2 bases and J by 2 bases, leaving 6 bases between them. The CDR3 consists of 13 residues. CDR1 and CDR2 (germline): MNHNY, SVGAGI (reference sequence). CDR3 DNA sequence: TGTGCCAGCAGTTACGGCAGTAACACTGAAGCTTTCTTT. Protein product: CASSYGSNTEAFF.

The genes are TRBV5-1 and TRBJ1-1; 9 bases agree with TRBD1. The CDR3 sequence is 16 residues long. Germline V CDR1 and CDR2: SGHRS, YFSETQ. V lost 4 bases and J lost 1; bases outside the gene matches: 8. The CDR3 DNA follows: TGCGCCAGCAGCACCGGGACAGGGAGGTGGAACACTGAAGCTTTCTTT. It yields the protein CASSTGTGRWNTEAFF.

The J gene is TRBJ1-2, the V gene TRBV6-5; D unclear. Per germline, CDR1 MNHEY and CDR2 SVGAGI. This CDR3 comprises 15 residues. V was shortened by 0 bases and J by 4 bases, with 12 bases between the two germline ends. The CDR3 nucleotides read TGTGCCAGCAGTTACTCCGGCGGGTTGGGCTATGGCTACACCTTC. Translation: CASSYSGGLGYGYTF.